This T cell receptor (beta chain) was sequenced during a study of cytomegalovirus exposure and HLA in healthy donors (dated by TCRdb to about 2017). Concerning the study at large: According to an earlier analysis of a few hundred of the donors, 150 million to 200 million T cells yielded some 120 million unique TCR beta sequences and about 280 Gb of sequence data. Both class I and class II loci were covered by HLA typing, at four-digit resolution. Among the approximately 400 genotyped donors, under 90% belonged to the genetic ancestry cluster associated with self-reported Caucasian donors. The number of typed donors differed by locus: roughly 629-630 for A, B, C, DRB1 and DQB1; approximately 520 for DQA1; roughly 600 for DPA1; and about 450 for DPB1. An earlier analysis of around 640 of the donors used high-throughput TCR beta sequencing to judge whether each TCR beta V gene segment behaved as functional or pseudogenic. All discovery cohort repertoires had been generated using a single sequencing platform. The later analysis used no new phenotypic data to find candidate immune exposures, relying instead on TCR beta sequences and their occurrence across donors. The study combined high-throughput TCR immunosequencing, statistical association of individual TCRs with disease status, and machine learning to predict cytomegalovirus infection status. A later genetic analysis took genome-wide SNP genotypes for 398 of the 666 donors and used that subset as a discovery cohort. About 300 gigabases of sequencing data and around 80 million unique TCR sequences made up an early release that covered roughly 670 HLA-typed donors. To study patterns of TCR occurrence, a later analysis re-analyzed previously published TCR beta repertoires from around 670 donors and added high-resolution HLA genotyping. The study was designed to test whether signatures of past pathogen exposure could be identified by cataloging public T cell receptors. Donor age, sex, ethnicity and CMV serostatus were compiled together with the repertoire data. Roughly five DR-DQ haplotypes were handled as single units for association and clustering because linkage in the cohort was strong. A separate validation cohort of some 130 different subjects was used in addition to the roughly 720-subject first cohort. The study used immunosequencing to profile the T cell repertoires of several hundred subjects and linked those repertoires to cytomegalovirus serostatus. Among 300 to 500 genotyped donors of the cohort, an average of approximately 200,000 unique TCR beta nucleotide sequences was sequenced per donor, of which about 18% were non-productive. What the study reported, not specific to this receptor: V-gene and J-gene trimming of TCR beta chains was associated with a missense DCLRE1C variant in a later genetic analysis, and the association was replicated in an independent cohort. In this cohort, only TCR beta chains were sequenced, and detectable features were limited by the absence of alpha or paired-chain data. CMV serostatus was the only immune exposure information available for the cohort. A few of the identified cytomegalovirus-associated TCR beta chains were confirmed in vitro to be specific for cytomegalovirus antigens. Cytomegalovirus status was reported to be diagnosed by the classifier with high specificity and sensitivity in both the original and validation cohorts. In a later analysis, TCR association rates were found to vary across HLA loci, with the most associated TCRs seen for DRB1 alleles and the fewest for HLA-C alleles. Across donors, most TCR sequences were observed very rarely, whereas some public TCRs were present in many individuals. A cluster of highly shared sequence variants was judged likely to represent a technical artifact of the sequencing pipeline. According to a later analysis, most CMV-associated TCR beta chains appeared to be HLA-restricted, and the HLA associations seemed to be driven largely by CMV exposure. A later genetic analysis reported fewer N-insertions in productive TCRs among donors in an Asian-associated ancestry cluster than the roughly 720-donor mean. In a later analysis, several top co-occurrence clusters were reported to appear linked to parvovirus B19, influenza, CMV and Epstein-Barr virus. It was suggested by the authors that the approach could potentially be generalized to other disease states and immunological phenotypes. Because the 87-base-pair reads could not distinguish some IMGT-functional V segments, including TRBV6-2 and TRBV6-3, those segments were excluded. An earlier analysis of around 600 of the donors showed that most TCR beta V segments appeared in productive rearrangements either about 90% or about 30% of the time, which broadly matched IMGT annotations. A further reported finding was that TCR beta sequences accurately predicted the HLA-A and HLA-B alleles for most subjects in the first cohort. A later analysis associated roughly 17,000 TCR beta sequences with specific HLA alleles at a false discovery rate of 0.05. A total of 164 TCR beta chains were listed by the study as associated with cytomegalovirus. A later analysis found that HLA-associated TCR beta chains were more clonally expanded and had lower generation probabilities than equally common non-associated chains. The presence/absence analyses assumed that sequencing depth was roughly uniform across donors, and that assumption may not be true. Because counts were too low, approximately 15 rarely observed V segments, including chromosome 9 orphons, were excluded from the earlier analysis of some 540 of the donors. When HLA alleles, especially DR and DQ, strongly co-occurred, attributing TCR associations to individual alleles was difficult. Because HLA typing was missing for some donors at each locus, association tests included only the typed subset. Linkage disequilibrium might explain the correlated functional status among segregating V segments, but an unknown experimental factor could not be excluded.

The cohort was made up of about 670 healthy bone marrow donors. Cohort members were all nominally healthy when sampled, although unrecorded immune exposures were likely present. The donor was CMV seronegative and belonged to the group of approximately 320 seronegative cohort members. A peripheral blood sample was collected from each donor, and TCR beta sequencing was performed on peripheral blood mononuclear cells. The Qiagen DNeasy Blood Extraction Kit was used to extract genomic DNA from the blood cell samples. To note about this clone: Its antigen is still unknown. Qualities for individual bases were not recorded, and no much larger clone is one base off.

The cysteine opens and the phenylalanine closes a CDR3 of 16 amino acids. CDR3 DNA only is kept here, 48 bases in frame from base 1. After removal of 1 base from V and 3 bases from J, the junction retains 7 bases not matched to a gene. Reading the germline V gene gives CDR1 SGHTA and CDR2 FQGTGA. The library relied on the immunoSEQ multiplex PCR assay. A mixture of 60 forward primers for TCR Vbeta segments and 13 reverse primers for TCR Jbeta segments was used in the multiplex PCR. A multiplex PCR assay on genomic DNA amplified the CDR3 region of rearranged TCR beta genes. The amplified TCR beta libraries were sequenced on the Illumina HiSeq System as 87-base-pair reads. The source study handled its data this way. Across the 700 or so repertoires, a later analysis counted 80 million or so unique TCR beta chains, some 11 million of which were shared by at least two donors. Raw reads were error-corrected and collapsed into unique sequences with a nearest-neighbor algorithm that merged closely related sequences to remove PCR and sequencing errors. To assign V, D and J gene segments, CDR3 sequences were aligned to IMGT reference sequences. For a sequence to be retained, a match of at least six nucleotides to both a V gene segment and a J gene segment was required. A rearrangement was called productive if the CDR3 had no stop codons and remained in frame with V and J, and every other rearrangement was called non-productive. Following IMGT convention, CDR3 was defined as the stretch from the second conserved V-encoded cysteine to the conserved J-encoded phenylalanine. The earlier analysis of about 610 of the donors excluded sequences that lacked an unambiguous match to a single V gene segment. An earlier analysis of several hundred of the donors classified V segments as functional when productive rearrangements were above 56.7% and as segregating when the standard deviation between donors was above 5%. A statistical classification framework was built to diagnose cytomegalovirus status from the catalog of TCR beta chain sequences. In a later analysis, TCR nucleotide sequences were compared against IMGT/GENE-DB human TR gene sequences so that V and J genes could be assigned. In a later analysis, CDR3 sequences and most-parsimonious VDJ recombination scenarios were assigned using the TCRdist pipeline. In a later analysis, each TCR beta chain was defined by its CDR3 amino acid sequence together with its V-gene family, and reads without a unique V-gene family were excluded. In a later analysis, 550 to 650 highly shared, low-generation-probability nucleotide sequences were removed to address suspected cross-contamination and a sequencing artifact. In a later analysis, a clonal expansion index for each public chain was calculated from normalized within-repertoire ranks of inferred template counts. Generation probabilities in a later analysis came from a VDJ recombination model fitted to out-of-frame rearrangements, and those results were checked against IGoR. A later analysis scored TCR-TCR, TCR-HLA and TCR-CMV co-occurrence with hypergeometric tests, applying a repertoire-size bias correction to TCR pairs. In a later analysis, false discovery rates were estimated by permuting HLA or CMV assignments 20 times. In a later analysis, co-occurring TCRs were grouped with DBSCAN, and TCRdist sequence similarity was added when clustering was performed within HLA-allele-positive subsets. Repertoires with fewer than 30,000 or more than 120,000 public chains, plus five repertoires with anomalous nucleotide sharing, were excluded from co-occurrence clustering. Entries here come from immuneACCESS through TCRdb and include only in-frame sequences with V and J called. Some clones fail to appear in such tables; in the studies checked, an unresolved V gene covers under half of the shortfall, and the cause of the remainder is unknown. V, J and clone size are taken as reported in that table, and D and trimming were inferred from the DNA itself. The sample records about 88,000 clones, 75% to 90% of which are singletons. The ten biggest clones cover roughly 2.2% of the sample.

The rearrangement combines TRBV7-3 with TRBJ2-3; 7 of the junction bases match TRBD1. This receptor was taken from a man aged 18 to 30 in good health and CMV-seronegative. Material for sequencing was PBMCs. The nucleotide sequence is given as TGTGCCAGCAGCTTAAACACAGGGGCTAGGACAGATACGCAGTATTTT. Its protein is CASSLNTGARTDTQYF.